The 5 T cell receptor beta chains below all came from one sample that was sequenced in a study of blood T cell repertoires in COVID-19. Sequenced by immunoSEQ multiplex PCR; TCRdb stores in-frame clones only, minus some. The repertoire holds some 240,000 clones, with approximately 92% as singletons. Input material: peripheral blood. Receptors were obtained from a woman between 35 and 50 years old who had recovered from COVID-19.

This clone was seen once. The chain recombines TRBV19 with TRBJ2-1, with D possibly being TRBD1 (6 bases). Germline CDR1 reads LNHDA; CDR2 reads SQIVND (reference sequence). This CDR3 spans 14 amino acids. V lost 4 bases and J lost 6, with 13 bases in between. The CDR3 DNA reads as TGTGCCAGTAGTACAGGGGACCCAGGCAATGAGCAGTTCTTC. Translated: CASSTGDPGNEQFF.

J is TRBJ2-4 and V is TRBV30; possible D gene TRBD1, 6 bases. The germline V gene encodes CDR1 GTSNPN and CDR2 SVGIG (reference sequence). CDR3 length equals 13 residues. Trimming shortened V by 0 bases and J by 7 bases, and 10 bases separated the two germline ends. CDR3 residues: CAWSVGGVNIQYF. CDR3 nucleotides: TGTGCCTGGAGTGTAGGGGGAGTGAACATTCAGTACTTC.

This chain links TRBV6-4 with TRBJ2-1, with TRBD2 identical over 11 bases. This CDR3 region has 18 residues. Germline CDR1 reads MRHNA; CDR2 reads SNTAGT. V was pared by 2 bases and J by 6 bases, with 12 bases of the junction left unmatched. The CDR3 is CASSDVLAGERRANEQFF. The CDR3, as DNA: TGTGCCAGCAGTGACGTACTAGCGGGAGAAAGGAGGGCCAATGAGCAGTTCTTC.

The J gene is TRBJ2-2, the V gene TRBV19, with a possible D match to TRBD1 (5 bases). V lost 5 bases, J lost 2 bases, and 12 bases lay in between. CDR1 and CDR2 from the germline V gene are LNHDA and SQIVND (reference sequence). This CDR3 contains 15 residues. The CDR3 loop reads CASSQGTFNTGELFF. CDR3 bases: TGTGCCAGTAGTCAGGGTACATTTAACACCGGGGAGCTGTTTTTT.

The chain carries TRBV5-6 and TRBJ2-3, with 7 bases identical to TRBD1. This CDR3 has 15 residues. V gave up 3 bases and J gave up 0 bases; unmatched junction bases: 4. The V gene's germline CDR1 is SGHDT and CDR2 YYEEEE. CDR3 protein: CASSWGTASTDTQYF. DNA of the CDR3: TGTGCCAGCAGCTGGGGGACAGCTAGCACAGATACGCAGTATTTT.